This entry describes one TCR beta chain. Antigen: not known. The record originates from a study of shared clonotypes between healthy human individuals. The CDR3 has 15 amino acids. V lost 5 bases and J lost 4, with 17 bases in between. Per germline, CDR1 LNHDA and CDR2 SQIVND (reference sequence). Findings and limits, study-wide: Compared with memory subsets, naive subsets generally had larger estimated richness.

Naive CD8 isolation took CD45RO-negative cells positively selected for CCR7 and excluded terminally differentiated effector memory CD45RA+ cells. Every one of the donors was a Caucasian adult that lived in Nashville, Tennessee. Profiled with immunoSEQ multiplex PCR; TCRdb holds only in-frame clones, not every one. The data contain under 2,000,000 clones, less than 95% of them singletons. The chain links TRBV19 to TRBJ1-1; D might be TRBD1 (6 bases). The sequence was obtained from a man aged 18 to 35 in good health. Sequencing was carried out using naive CD8+ T cells sorted from blood. In DNA, the CDR3 is TGTGCCAGTAGTGCCTACTTACAGGGAAGCACTGAAGCTTTCTTT. This sequence encodes CASSAYLQGSTEAFF. The complete variable domain, with remaining parts taken from reference TRBV19 and TRBJ1-1, reads DGGITQSPKYLFRKEGQNVTLSCEQNLNHDAMYWYRQDPGQGLRLIYYSQIVNDFQKGDIAEGYSVSREKKESFPLTVTSAQKNPTAFYLCASSAYLQGSTEAFFGQGTRLTVV.